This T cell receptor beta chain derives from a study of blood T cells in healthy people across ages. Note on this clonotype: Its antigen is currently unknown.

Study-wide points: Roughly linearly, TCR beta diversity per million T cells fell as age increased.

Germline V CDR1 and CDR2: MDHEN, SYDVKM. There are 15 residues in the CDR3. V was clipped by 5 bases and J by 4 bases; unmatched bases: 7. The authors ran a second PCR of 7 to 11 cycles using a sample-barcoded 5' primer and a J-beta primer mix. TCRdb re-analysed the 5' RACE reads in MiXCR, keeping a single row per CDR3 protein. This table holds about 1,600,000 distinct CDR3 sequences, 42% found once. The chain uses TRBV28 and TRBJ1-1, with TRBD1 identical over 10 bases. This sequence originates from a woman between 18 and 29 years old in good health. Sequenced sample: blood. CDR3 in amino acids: CASSPRTGGSTEAFF. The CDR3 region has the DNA TGTGCCAGCAGTCCCCGGACAGGGGGGTCCACTGAAGCTTTCTTT. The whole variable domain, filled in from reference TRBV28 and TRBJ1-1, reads DVKVTQSSRYLVKRTGEKVFLECVQDMDHENMFWYRQDPGLGLRLIYFSYDVKMKEKGDIPEGYSVSREKKERFSLILESASTNQTSMYLCASSPRTGGSTEAFFGQGTRLTVV.